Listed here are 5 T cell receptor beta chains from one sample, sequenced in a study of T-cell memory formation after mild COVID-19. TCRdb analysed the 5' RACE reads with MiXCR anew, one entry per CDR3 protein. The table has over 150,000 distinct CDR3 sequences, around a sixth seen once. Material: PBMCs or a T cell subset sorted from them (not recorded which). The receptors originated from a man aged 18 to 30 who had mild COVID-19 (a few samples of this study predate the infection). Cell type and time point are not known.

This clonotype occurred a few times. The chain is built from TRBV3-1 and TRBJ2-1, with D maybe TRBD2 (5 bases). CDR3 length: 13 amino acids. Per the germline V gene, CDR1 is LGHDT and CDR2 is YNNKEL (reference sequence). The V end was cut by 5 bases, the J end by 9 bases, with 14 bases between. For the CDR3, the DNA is TGTGCCAGCAGCTCCGAGGGTTTGATTGAGCAGTTCTTC. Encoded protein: CASSSEGLIEQFF.

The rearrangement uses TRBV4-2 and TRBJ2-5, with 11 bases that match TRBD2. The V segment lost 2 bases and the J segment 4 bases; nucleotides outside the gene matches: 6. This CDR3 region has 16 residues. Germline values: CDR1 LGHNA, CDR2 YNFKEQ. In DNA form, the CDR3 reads TGTGCCAGCAGCCAACCGGGACTAGCGGAACGAGAGACCCAGTACTTC. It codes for CASSQPGLAERETQYF.

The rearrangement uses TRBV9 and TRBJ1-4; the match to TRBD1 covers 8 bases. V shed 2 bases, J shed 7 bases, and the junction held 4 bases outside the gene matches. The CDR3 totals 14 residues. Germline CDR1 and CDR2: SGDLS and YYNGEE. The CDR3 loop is CASSVAQGGEKLFF. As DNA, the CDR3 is TGTGCCAGCAGCGTCGCACAGGGGGGTGAAAAACTGTTTTTT.

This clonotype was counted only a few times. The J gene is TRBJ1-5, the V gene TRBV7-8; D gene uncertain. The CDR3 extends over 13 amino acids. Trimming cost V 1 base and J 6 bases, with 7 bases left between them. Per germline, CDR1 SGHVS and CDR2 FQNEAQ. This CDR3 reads CASSLVRAQPQHF. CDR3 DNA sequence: TGTGCCAGCAGCTTAGTTCGTGCTCAGCCCCAGCATTTT.

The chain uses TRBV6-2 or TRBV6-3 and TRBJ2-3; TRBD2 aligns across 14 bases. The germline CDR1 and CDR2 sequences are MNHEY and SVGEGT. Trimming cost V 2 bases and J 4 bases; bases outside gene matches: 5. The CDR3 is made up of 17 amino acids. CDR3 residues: CASSYPTSGGASDTQYF. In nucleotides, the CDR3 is TGTGCCAGCAGTTACCCGACTAGCGGGGGGGCCTCAGATACGCAGTATTTT.